This T cell receptor beta chain appears in the sequencing data of a study of regulatory T cells in long-lasting Graves disease. The time point is: persistent/refractory GD, antithyroid drugs over 5 years with positive TRAb. After RNA was extracted from PBMCs, the TCR library was made from it. Combining iRepertoire HTBI primers with Arm-PCR of CDR3 regions, the authors built TCR beta libraries. TCRdb analysed the multiplex PCR reads with MiXCR anew, one entry per CDR3 protein. Of 400,000 to 500,000 distinct CDR3 sequences in the sample, roughly 23% were seen once. The CDR3 contains 14 residues. V lost 0 bases to trimming and J lost 5 bases, with 7 bases between them. Germline values: CDR1 KGHSH, CDR2 LQKENI.

The source of this sequence is a female donor with Graves disease. The sample consisted of peripheral blood mononuclear cells (PBMCs), taken when the disease was refractory, from a patient treated with antithyroid drugs. The V gene is TRBV18, the J gene TRBJ2-2, with unresolved D. CDR3 nucleotide sequence: TGTGCCAGCTCACCACCGGGCGAAACCGGGGAGCTGTTTTTT. Translation: CASSPPGETGELFF. Looking up the rest from reference TRBV18 and TRBJ2-2 gives the full variable domain: NAGVMQNPRHLVRRRGQEARLRCSPMKGHSHVYWYRQLPEEGLKFMVYLQKENIIDESGMPKERFSAEFPKEGPSILRIQQVVRGDSAAYFCASSPPGETGELFFGEGSRLTVL.